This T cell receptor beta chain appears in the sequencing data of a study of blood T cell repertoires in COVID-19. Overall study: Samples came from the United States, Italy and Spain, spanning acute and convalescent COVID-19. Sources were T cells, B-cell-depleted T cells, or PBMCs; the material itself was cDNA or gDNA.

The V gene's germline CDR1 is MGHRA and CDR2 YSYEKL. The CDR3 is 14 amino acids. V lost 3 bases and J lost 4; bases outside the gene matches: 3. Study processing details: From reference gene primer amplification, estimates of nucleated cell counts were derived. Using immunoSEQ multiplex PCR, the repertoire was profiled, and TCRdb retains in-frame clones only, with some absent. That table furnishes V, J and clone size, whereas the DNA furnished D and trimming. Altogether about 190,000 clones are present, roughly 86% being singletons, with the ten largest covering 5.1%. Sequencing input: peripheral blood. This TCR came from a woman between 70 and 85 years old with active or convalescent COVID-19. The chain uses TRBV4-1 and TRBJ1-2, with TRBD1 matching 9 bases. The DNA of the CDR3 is TGCGCCAGCAGCCAGCCGGGACAGGGCTATGGCTACACCTTC. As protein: CASSQPGQGYGYTF.